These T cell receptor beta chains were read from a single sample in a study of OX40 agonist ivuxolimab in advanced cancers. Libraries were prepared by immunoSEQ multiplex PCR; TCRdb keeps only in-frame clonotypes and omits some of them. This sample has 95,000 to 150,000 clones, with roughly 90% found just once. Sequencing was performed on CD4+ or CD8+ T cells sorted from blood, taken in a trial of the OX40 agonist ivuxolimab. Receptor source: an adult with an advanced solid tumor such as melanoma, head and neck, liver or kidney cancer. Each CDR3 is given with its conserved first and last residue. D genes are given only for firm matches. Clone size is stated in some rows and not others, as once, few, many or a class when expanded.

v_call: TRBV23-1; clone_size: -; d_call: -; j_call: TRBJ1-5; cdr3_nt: TGCGCCAGCAGTCGCCGTCAGCGTAGCTCGTGCGGCAATCAGCCCCAGCATTTT; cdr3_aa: CASSRRQRSSCGNQPQHF
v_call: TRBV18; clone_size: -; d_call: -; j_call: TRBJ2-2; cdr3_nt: TGTGCCAGCTCACAATTTATCCAATCGGGTTCGTCGGCCGGGGAGCTGTTTTTT; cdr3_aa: CASSQFIQSGSSAGELFF
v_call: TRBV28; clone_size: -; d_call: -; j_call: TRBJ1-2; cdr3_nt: TGTGCCAGCAGTTTCGGGGGCGCCGCGGTAGACTATGGCTACACCTTC; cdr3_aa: CASSFGGAAVDYGYTF
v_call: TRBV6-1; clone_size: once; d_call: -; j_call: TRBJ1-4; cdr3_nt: TGTGCCAGCAGCAACTCATTGGGAGAAAAACTGTTTTTT; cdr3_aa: CASSNSLGEKLFF
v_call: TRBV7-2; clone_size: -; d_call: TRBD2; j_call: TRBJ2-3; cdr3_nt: TGTGCCAGCAGCCCACTAGCGGGCGTGCTAGATACGCAGTATTTT; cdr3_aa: CASSPLAGVLDTQYF
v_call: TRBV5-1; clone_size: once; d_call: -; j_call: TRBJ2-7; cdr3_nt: TGCGCCAGCAGGGGGGGAGGCCCGAGCTCCTACGAGCAGTACTTC; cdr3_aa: CASRGGGPSSYEQYF
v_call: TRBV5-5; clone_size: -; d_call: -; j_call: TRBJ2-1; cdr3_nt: TGTGCCAGCAGCTTGATCGGCCCGCTTAATGAGCAGTTCTTC; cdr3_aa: CASSLIGPLNEQFF
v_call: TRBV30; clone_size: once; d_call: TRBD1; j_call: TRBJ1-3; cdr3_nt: TGTGCCATTCCGGGACAGGGAAACACCATATATTTT; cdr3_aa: CAIPGQGNTIYF
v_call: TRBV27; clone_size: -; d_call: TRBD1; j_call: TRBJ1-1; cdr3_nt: TGTGCCAGCAGTTCCGGACAGGGGGACACTGAAGCTTTCTTT; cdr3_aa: CASSSGQGDTEAFF
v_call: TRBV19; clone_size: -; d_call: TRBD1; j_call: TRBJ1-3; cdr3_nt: TGTGCCAGTATCGGGGAGAGGGGGCCGAAAGTAGGAAACACCATATATTTT; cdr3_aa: CASIGERGPKVGNTIYF
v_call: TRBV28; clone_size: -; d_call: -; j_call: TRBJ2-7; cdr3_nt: TGTGCCAGCAGGTCCTACGAGCAGTACTTC; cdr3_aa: CASRSYEQYF
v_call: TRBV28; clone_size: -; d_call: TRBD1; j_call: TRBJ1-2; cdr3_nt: TGTGCCAGCAGGGGGACAGCAACAAACTATGGCTACACCTTC; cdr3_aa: CASRGTATNYGYTF
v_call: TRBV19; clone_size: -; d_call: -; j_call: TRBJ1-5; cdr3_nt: TGTGCCAGTAGTATAGTTGGGGGGGACCACAATCAGCCCCAGCATTTT; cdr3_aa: CASSIVGGDHNQPQHF